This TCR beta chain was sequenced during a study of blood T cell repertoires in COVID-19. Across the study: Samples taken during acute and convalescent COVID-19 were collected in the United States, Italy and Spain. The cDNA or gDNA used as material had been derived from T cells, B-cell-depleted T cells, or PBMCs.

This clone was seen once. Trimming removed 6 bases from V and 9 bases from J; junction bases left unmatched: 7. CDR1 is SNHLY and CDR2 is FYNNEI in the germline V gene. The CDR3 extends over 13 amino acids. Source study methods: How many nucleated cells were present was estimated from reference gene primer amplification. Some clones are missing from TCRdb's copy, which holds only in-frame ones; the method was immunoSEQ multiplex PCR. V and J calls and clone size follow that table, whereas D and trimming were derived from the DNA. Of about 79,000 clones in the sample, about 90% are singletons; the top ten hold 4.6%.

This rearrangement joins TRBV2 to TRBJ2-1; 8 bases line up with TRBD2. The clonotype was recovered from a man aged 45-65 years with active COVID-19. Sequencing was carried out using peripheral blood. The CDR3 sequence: CASRDGRATEQFF. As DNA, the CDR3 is TGTGCCAGCAGGGACGGGAGGGCCACTGAGCAGTTCTTC.